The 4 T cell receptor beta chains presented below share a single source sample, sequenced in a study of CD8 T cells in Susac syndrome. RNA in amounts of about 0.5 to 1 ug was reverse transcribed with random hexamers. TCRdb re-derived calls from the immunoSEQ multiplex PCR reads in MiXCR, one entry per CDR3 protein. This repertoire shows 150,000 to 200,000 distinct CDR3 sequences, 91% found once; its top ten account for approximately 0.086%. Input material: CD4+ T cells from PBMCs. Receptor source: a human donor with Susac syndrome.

The CDR3 loop reads CASNRALAGYNEQFF. CDR3 DNA: TGTGCCAGTAATAGGGCCTTAGCGGGGTACAATGAGCAGTTCTTC. The chain couples TRBV19 to TRBJ2-1, with TRBD2 identical over 8 bases. Germline V gene lookup returns CDR1 LNHDA and CDR2 SQIVND (reference sequence). The V segment lost 7 bases and the J segment 4 bases; nucleotides outside the gene matches: 9. This CDR3 contains 15 residues.

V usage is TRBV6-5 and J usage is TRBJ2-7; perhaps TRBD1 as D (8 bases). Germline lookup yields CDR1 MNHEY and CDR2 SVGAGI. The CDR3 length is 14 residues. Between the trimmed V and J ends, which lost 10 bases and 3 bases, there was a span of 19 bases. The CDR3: CATLNRGGNYEQYF. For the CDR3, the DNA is TGTGCCACGCTAAACAGGGGGGGAAACTACGAGCAGTACTTC.

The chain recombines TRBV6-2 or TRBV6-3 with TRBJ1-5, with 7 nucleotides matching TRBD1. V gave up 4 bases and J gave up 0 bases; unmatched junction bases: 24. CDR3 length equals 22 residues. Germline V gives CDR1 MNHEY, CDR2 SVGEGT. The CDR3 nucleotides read TGTGCCAGCAGTTCCATCAAACCCCCCTTTCGCCGGGACAGAATTAGCAATCAGCCCCAGCATTTT. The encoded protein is CASSSIKPPFRRDRISNQPQHF.

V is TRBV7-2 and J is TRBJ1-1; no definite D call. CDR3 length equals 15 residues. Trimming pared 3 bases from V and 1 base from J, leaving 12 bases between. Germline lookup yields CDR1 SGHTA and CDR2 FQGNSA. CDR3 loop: CASSFRSPPNTEAFF. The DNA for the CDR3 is TGTGCCAGCAGCTTCCGCAGCCCGCCGAACACTGAAGCTTTCTTT.